This is a list of T cell receptor beta chains from one sample in a study of cytomegalovirus exposure and HLA in healthy donors. The protocol was immunoSEQ multiplex PCR, while the TCRdb copy is restricted to in-frame clones and leaves out a portion. Here the sample spans 80,000 to 100,000 clones, around 85% being singletons. Sequenced material: PBMCs. The receptors were sampled from a woman in her thirties in good health and CMV-seronegative. Both conserved end residues are part of each CDR3. Each record gives: V gene, D gene, clone size, J gene, CDR3 protein, CDR3 DNA. A D gene is named only where the DNA matches it firmly. Part of the rows lack a size; the others show once, few, many or a class for expanded clones.

TRBV6-4	NA	NA	TRBJ2-1	CASSVQGQAYNEQFF	TGTGCCAGCAGTGTCCAGGGGCAGGCCTACAATGAGCAGTTCTTC
TRBV6-1	NA	NA	TRBJ2-7	CASSGWGGGYEQYF	TGTGCCAGTAGCGGCTGGGGAGGCGGGTACGAGCAGTACTTC
TRBV28	NA	few	TRBJ2-7	CASTRSGVSYEQYF	TGTGCCAGCACCCGGTCGGGGGTCTCCTACGAGCAGTACTTC
TRBV7-3	TRBD2	NA	TRBJ2-1	CASSFYSLRGRDEQFF	TGTGCCAGCAGCTTTTACTCCTTGCGGGGGAGGGATGAGCAGTTCTTC
TRBV11-2	TRBD2	NA	TRBJ2-7	CASSPRLAGVYEQYF	TGTGCCAGCAGCCCGCGACTAGCGGGAGTATACGAGCAGTACTTC
TRBV27	NA	few	TRBJ2-6	CASSSLDSDSGANVLTF	TGTGCCAGCAGCTCCCTAGACTCAGACTCTGGGGCCAACGTCCTGACTTTC
TRBV11-3	TRBD1	NA	TRBJ1-3	CASSLIRGPGNTIYF	TGTGCCAGCAGCTTAATCAGGGGGCCTGGAAACACCATATATTTT
TRBV9	NA	NA	TRBJ1-4	CASSDRAFNEKLFF	TGTGCCAGCAGCGACAGGGCGTTTAATGAAAAACTGTTTTTT
TRBV5-4	TRBD1	NA	TRBJ1-5	CASSLPGQGDGSNQPQHF	TGTGCCAGCAGCTTGCCAGGACAGGGGGATGGGAGCAATCAGCCCCAGCATTTT
TRBV14	TRBD1	NA	TRBJ1-1	CASSQIDRATEAFF	TGTGCCAGCAGCCAAATAGACAGGGCCACTGAAGCTTTCTTT
TRBV29-1	TRBD1	NA	TRBJ1-2	CSVALGTGAARYGYTF	TGCAGCGTCGCCCTAGGGACAGGGGCCGCCCGCTATGGCTACACCTTC
TRBV28	TRBD1	NA	TRBJ1-4	CATGLGTGGEKLFF	TGTGCCACCGGCTTGGGGACAGGGGGTGAAAAACTGTTTTTT
TRBV15	NA	NA	TRBJ2-7	CATSREQGREQYF	TGTGCCACCAGCAGGGAACAGGGCCGCGAGCAGTACTTC
TRBV15	NA	NA	TRBJ1-5	CATSSNGESNQPQHF	TGTGCCACCAGCAGTAACGGGGAGAGCAATCAGCCCCAGCATTTT
TRBV6-5	TRBD1	NA	TRBJ2-7	CASSSLGTGWEQYF	TGTGCCAGCAGTTCTCTGGGGACAGGGTGGGAGCAGTACTTC
TRBV15	TRBD2	NA	TRBJ2-2	CATREEGGGRGTGELFF	TGTGCCACCAGGGAGGAGGGAGGCGGGAGAGGGACCGGGGAGCTGTTTTTT
TRBV28	NA	NA	TRBJ1-1	CASSLGGHTEAFF	TGTGCCAGCAGTTTAGGAGGGCACACTGAAGCTTTCTTT
TRBV4-3	NA	NA	TRBJ1-3	CASSVREAGNTIYF	TGCGCCAGCAGCGTAAGGGAGGCTGGAAACACCATATATTTT
TRBV2	TRBD1	NA	TRBJ2-4	CASRGGQGVVAKNIQYF	TGTGCCAGCAGAGGTGGACAGGGGGTGGTAGCCAAAAACATTCAGTACTTC
TRBV29-1	NA	NA	TRBJ1-1	CSVSRGTNTEAFF	TGCAGCGTCTCCAGGGGAACGAACACTGAAGCTTTCTTT